The T cell receptor beta chain under discussion was sequenced for a study of regulatory T cells in long-lasting Graves disease. Both iRepertoire HTBI primers and Arm-PCR of CDR3 regions were used to build the TCR beta libraries. TCRdb analysed the multiplex PCR reads with MiXCR anew, one entry per CDR3 protein. The table records fewer than 550,000 distinct CDR3 sequences, around 15% of them present only once. Time point of the sample: newly diagnosed GD, antithyroid drugs for less than 3 months. With RNA extracted from PBMCs as input, the TCR library was made. Trimming took 4 bases from V and 6 from J, leaving 19 bases between them. In germline, CDR1 is SGHRS, CDR2 YFSETQ. The length of the CDR3 is 15 residues. This same sample was also part of a study on T cells in Graves' hyperthyroidism and ophthalmopathy.

The receptor was derived from a woman aged 35-65 years with Graves disease. Sequenced material: peripheral blood mononuclear cells (PBMCs), taken at new diagnosis, from a patient treated with antithyroid drugs. The chain has TRBV5-1 and TRBJ2-5; D possibly uses TRBD1 or TRBD2 (7 bases each). In nucleotides, the CDR3 is TGCGCCAGCAGCGAAGGACAGGTCAGCGGGAAGACCCAGTACTTC. It encodes CASSEGQVSGKTQYF.